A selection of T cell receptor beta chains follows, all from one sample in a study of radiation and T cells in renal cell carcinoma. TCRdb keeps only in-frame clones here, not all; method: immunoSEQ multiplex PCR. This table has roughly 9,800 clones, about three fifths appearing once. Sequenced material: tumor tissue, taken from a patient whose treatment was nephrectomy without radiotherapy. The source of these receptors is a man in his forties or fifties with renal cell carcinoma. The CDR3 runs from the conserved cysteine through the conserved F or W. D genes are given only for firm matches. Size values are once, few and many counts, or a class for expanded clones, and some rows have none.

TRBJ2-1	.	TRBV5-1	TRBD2	TGCGCCAGCAGCTTGGCCGTCGGGAGGCACACCTACAATGAGCAGTTCTTC	CASSLAVGRHTYNEQFF
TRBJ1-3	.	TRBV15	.	TGTGCCACCAGCACCCGGAGGTCGACAACTGGAGGAGACACCATATATTTT	CATSTRRSTTGGDTIYF
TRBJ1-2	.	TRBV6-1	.	TGTGCCAGCAGTGAAGCGGTGGGGGGCTATGGCTACACCTTC	CASSEAVGGYGYTF
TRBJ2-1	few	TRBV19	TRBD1	TGTGCCAGTACCCGACAGGGGGCAGGGAACTACAATGAGCAGTTCTTC	CASTRQGAGNYNEQFF
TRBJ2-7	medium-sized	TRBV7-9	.	TGTGCCAGCAGCTTAGCGGGCAAAGCCTACGAGCAGTACTTC	CASSLAGKAYEQYF
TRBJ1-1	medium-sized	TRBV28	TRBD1	TGTGCCAGCAGTTTAGGACAGGGATACCGGACAGAAGCTTTCTTT	CASSLGQGYRTEAFF
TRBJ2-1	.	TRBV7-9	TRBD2	TGTGCCAGCAGCCCCAGGACTAGCGGATACAATGAGCAGTTCTTC	CASSPRTSGYNEQFF
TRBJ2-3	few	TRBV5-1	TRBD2	TGCGCCAGCAGCTTGGTACTAGCGGGTAGCACAGATACGCAGTATTTT	CASSLVLAGSTDTQYF
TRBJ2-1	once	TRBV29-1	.	TGCAGCGTTGAAGTGGGAACAGGGCCGTTCTTC	CSVEVGTGPFF
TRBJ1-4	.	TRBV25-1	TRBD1	TGTGCCAGCAGTCCGGGACAGGGTACAACTAATGAAAAACTGTTTTTT	CASSPGQGTTNEKLFF
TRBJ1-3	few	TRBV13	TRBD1	TGTGCCAGCAGCTCCCGTGGGACAGGGTCTGGAAACACCATATATTTT	CASSSRGTGSGNTIYF
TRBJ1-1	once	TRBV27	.	TGTGCCAGCAGTCAACAGGGTCGGACTGAAGCTTTCTTT	CASSQQGRTEAFF
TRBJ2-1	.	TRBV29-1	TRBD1	TGCAGCGTTGGGACAGGGGCCTACAATGAGCAGTTCTTC	CSVGTGAYNEQFF
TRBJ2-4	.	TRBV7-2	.	TGTGCCAGCAGCTTAGAGGGCAGGGCCAAAAACATTCAGTACTTC	CASSLEGRAKNIQYF
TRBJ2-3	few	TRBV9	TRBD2	TGTGCCAGCAGCGGGGGGACTAGCGGGTTAACAGATACGCAGTATTTT	CASSGGTSGLTDTQYF
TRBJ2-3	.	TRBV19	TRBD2	TGTGCCAGTAGGCCCAGCGGGACGGATACGCAGTATTTT	CASRPSGTDTQYF
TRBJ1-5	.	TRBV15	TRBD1	TGTGCCACCAGCAGAGGAGTCACAGGGGACCAGCCCCAGCATTTT	CATSRGVTGDQPQHF
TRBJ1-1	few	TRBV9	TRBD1	TGTGCCAGCAGCGGGGACAGGGAAAACACTGAAGCTTTCTTT	CASSGDRENTEAFF
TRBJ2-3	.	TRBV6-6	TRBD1	TGTGCCAGCAGATCCAAGACAGGGGGAGTCACAGATACGCAGTATTTT	CASRSKTGGVTDTQYF
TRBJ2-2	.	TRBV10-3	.	TGTGCCAGCAGTATCGACAAGTTCGCGAACACCGGGGAGCTGTTTTTT	CASSIDKFANTGELFF
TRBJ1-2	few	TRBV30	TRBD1	TGTGCCTTGGAAGGGGACAGGGTCTACTATGGCTACACCTTC	CALEGDRVYYGYTF
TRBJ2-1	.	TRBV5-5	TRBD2	TGTGCCAGCAGCTTGCTAGCGGGAGTGCGGCAGTTCTTC	CASSLLAGVRQFF
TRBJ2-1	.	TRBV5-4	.	TGTGCCACTTCGCGGGACAGTACCTACAATGAGCAGTTCTTC	CATSRDSTYNEQFF
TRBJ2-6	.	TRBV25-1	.	TGTGCCAGCAGTGAATACACCGACCGCCCCGGGGCCAACGTCCTGACTTTC	CASSEYTDRPGANVLTF
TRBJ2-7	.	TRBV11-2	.	TGTGCCAGCAGCTTAGGGGCAGGGGACGAGCAGTACTTC	CASSLGAGDEQYF
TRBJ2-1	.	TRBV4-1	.	TGCGCCAGCAGCCAAATAGACATTCTCTCCTACAATGAGCAGTTCTTC	CASSQIDILSYNEQFF
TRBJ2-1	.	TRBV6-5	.	TGTGCCAGCAGTTACTCTGGGCGCCCTGGCAATGAGCAGTTCTTC	CASSYSGRPGNEQFF
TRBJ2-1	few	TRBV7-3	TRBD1	TGTGCCAGCAGCTTTATGCCGGGACAGCCGGACAATGAGCAGTTCTTC	CASSFMPGQPDNEQFF
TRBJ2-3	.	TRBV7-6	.	TGTGCCAGCAGCCGTCGGGACCGCACAGATACGCAGTATTTT	CASSRRDRTDTQYF
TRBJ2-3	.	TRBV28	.	TGTGCCAGCAGTTTAGCCGGTGCCAACACAGATACGCAGTATTTT	CASSLAGANTDTQYF
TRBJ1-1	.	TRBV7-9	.	TGTGCCAGCAGCGGAGGATGGAACACTGAAGCTTTCTTT	CASSGGWNTEAFF
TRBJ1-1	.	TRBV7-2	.	TGTGCCAGCAGCTTCGACAGAAGGACTGAAGCTTTCTTT	CASSFDRRTEAFF